This entry lists 32 T cell receptor beta chains sequenced from one sample in a study of cytomegalovirus exposure and HLA in healthy donors. 13 Jbeta primers and 60 Vbeta primers were used for the PCR. The data were produced by immunoSEQ multiplex PCR, yet TCRdb's version contains in-frame clones alone and is incomplete. The sample includes around 130,000 clones, roughly 71% seen only once; the top ten take approximately 3%. Material for sequencing was PBMCs. The receptors here all came from a woman in her 40s in good health and CMV-seropositive.

The rearrangement joins TRBV6-1 to TRBJ2-3; TRBD2 matches 8 bases. Germline V lookup: CDR1 MNHNS, CDR2 SASEGT. This CDR3 comprises 14 residues. The V segment lost 10 bases and the J segment 2 bases; nucleotides outside the gene matches: 8. The CDR3: CATRQRGFTDTQYF. CDR3 nucleotides: TGTGCCACGCGACAGCGGGGGTTCACAGATACGCAGTATTTT.

The V call is TRBV6-5, the J call TRBJ1-6; possible D gene TRBD1, 6 bases. This CDR3 contains 15 residues. Trimming removed 4 bases at V and 9 bases at J, with 16 bases between. Germline CDR1 is MNHEY and CDR2 is SVGAGI. CDR3 sequence reads: CASSSPGQHGSPLHF. In DNA, the CDR3 is TGTGCCAGCAGTTCACCAGGACAGCACGGTTCACCCCTCCACTTT.

The V gene is TRBV21-1, the J gene TRBJ2-5; TRBD1, as called in the table, went unchecked against the DNA. TRBV21-1 is designated a pseudogene. The CDR3 extends over 16 amino acids. CDR3 DNA sequence: TGTGACAGCAGCAACGAGACAGGGGGGGACCAGGAGACCCAGTACTTC. Translated, it gives CDSSNETGGDQETQYF.

The J gene is TRBJ2-5, the V gene TRBV30, with TRBD1 identical over 11 bases. CDR3 size: 13 residues. Germline CDR1 is GTSNPN and CDR2 is SVGIG (reference sequence). V dropped 4 bases and J dropped 11; count of bases not matched to a gene: 9. This chain's CDR3 is CAWTGQGALEQYF. CDR3 in DNA: TGTGCCTGGACCGGACAGGGGGCGTTAGAGCAGTACTTC.

About this clone: Within the sample, other DNA sequences also encode this same CDR3. The chain has TRBV28 and TRBJ1-2; TRBD1 matches 9 bases. From germline, CDR1 is MDHEN and CDR2 SYDVKM. CDR3 length: 13 amino acids. V gave up 5 bases and J gave up 5 bases; unmatched junction bases: 3. For the CDR3, the DNA is TGTGCCAGCAGTCGACAGGGGGGTTATGGCTACACCTTC. Translating it yields CASSRQGGYGYTF.

The chain couples TRBV25-1 to TRBJ2-5; D possibly corresponds to TRBD2 (5 bases). V was clipped by 8 bases and J by 5 bases, with 12 bases between them. The CDR3 totals 12 residues. The germline V gene has CDR1 MGHDK and CDR2 SYGVNS. The CDR3 here is CASEGGMETQYF. The CDR3 nucleotides read TGTGCCAGCGAGGGCGGTATGGAGACCCAGTACTTC.

CDR3 sequence reads: CASRKPRGADGYTF. The CDR3, as DNA: TGTGCCAGCAGGAAACCCCGGGGGGCGGATGGCTACACCTTC. The chain is built from TRBV27 and TRBJ1-2; D is perhaps TRBD1 (6 bases). Germline V gives CDR1 MNHEY, CDR2 SMNVEV (reference sequence). The CDR3 contains 14 residues. Trimming pared 6 bases from V and 6 bases from J, leaving 17 bases between.

This chain links TRBV7-2 with TRBJ2-5, with D possibly being TRBD1 (6 bases). The germline CDR1 and CDR2 sequences are SGHTA and FQGNSA. V was clipped by 5 bases and J by 3 bases, with 13 bases between them. The CDR3 has 14 residues. CDR3 DNA sequence: TGTGCCAGCAGCACTTCGGACAGAGAAGAGACCCAGTACTTC. Protein product: CASSTSDREETQYF.

J is TRBJ1-6 and V is TRBV28, with D tentatively TRBD1 (5 bases). The CDR3 contains 15 residues. Germline V lookup: CDR1 MDHEN, CDR2 SYDVKM. With 1 base removed from V and 7 bases from J, the gap between germline ends came to 11 bases. The CDR3 DNA follows: TGTGCCAGCAGTTTATCCGGGGGAAAAAATTCACCCCTCCACTTT. This translates into CASSLSGGKNSPLHF.

This clone was recorded a few times. The rearrangement links TRBV7-3 to TRBJ1-1; D unresolved. The CDR3 sequence is 15 residues long. Deletions cut 2 bases from V and 1 base from J, with 11 bases between. Germline V CDR1 and CDR2: SGHTA, FQGTGA. CDR3 in amino acids: CASSLLVPRNTEAFF. In DNA form, the CDR3 reads TGTGCCAGCAGCTTACTTGTCCCCAGGAACACTGAAGCTTTCTTT.

V usage is TRBV21-1 and J usage is TRBJ2-7; no DNA check was done on the table's D call, TRBD2. TRBV21-1 is given as a pseudogene. The CDR3 runs 14 residues. CDR3 protein: CASSMTAGSYEQYF. In DNA form, the CDR3 reads TGTGCCAGCAGCATGACTGCGGGCTCCTACGAGCAGTACTTC.

This clone was observed a few times. This rearrangement joins TRBV29-1 to TRBJ1-2, with TRBD1 matching over 7 bases. CDR1 and CDR2 (germline): SQVTM, ANQGSEA. The CDR3 consists of 13 residues. The V gene end was trimmed by 4 bases and the J gene end by 2 bases; junction bases not matched to a gene: 4. The CDR3 DNA reads as TGCAGCGTTGGGGGGGACAGAAACTATGGCTACACCTTC. Amino acids: CSVGGDRNYGYTF. Combining the CDR3 with reference TRBV29-1 and TRBJ1-2 gives the whole variable domain SAVISQKPSRDICQRGTSLTIQCQVDSQVTMMFWYRQQPGQSLTLIATANQGSEATYESGFVIDKFPISRPNLTFSTLTVSNMSPEDSSIYLCSVGGDRNYGYTFGSGTRLTVV.

The V gene is TRBV5-1, the J gene TRBJ1-1; D gene ambiguous. Germline CDR1 reads SGHRS; CDR2 reads YFSETQ. The V gene lost 0 bases and the J gene lost 2 bases, with 8 bases spanning the gap. The CDR3 extends over 14 amino acids. The CDR3 sequence is CASSLAQDNTEAFF. The CDR3 nucleotides are TGCGCCAGCAGCTTGGCTCAGGATAACACTGAAGCTTTCTTT.

The rearrangement uses TRBV2 and TRBJ1-1; tentatively, D is TRBD1 (5 bases). CDR1 SNHLY and CDR2 FYNNEI come from the germline V gene. There are 13 residues in the CDR3. With 6 bases removed from V and 2 bases from J, the gap between germline ends came to 10 bases. The CDR3 DNA reads TGTGCCAGCAGCAACCAGGGTAACACTGAAGCTTTCTTT. Protein: CASSNQGNTEAFF.

With regard to this clone: The germline gene is not matched at one end of the junction; a read error may be the cause. Distinct nucleotide sequences in the sample also encode this CDR3. The CDR3 protein is CASSFVPQGTNYGYTF. The CDR3 DNA follows: TGTGCTAGCAGTTTCGTACCACAGGGAACTAACTATGGCTACACCTTC. The V call is TRBV27, the J call TRBJ1-2; perhaps TRBD1 as D (6 bases). The CDR3 loop spans 16 amino acids. Germline V gene data show CDR1 as MNHEY and CDR2 as SMNVEV (reference sequence).

The chain recombines TRBV28 with TRBJ1-2, with a weak D call TRBD1 (6 bases). CDR1 is MDHEN, CDR2 SYDVKM, per germline. The CDR3 length is 14 residues. Trimming stripped 6 bases from V and 4 bases from J, with 15 bases between. Here the CDR3 reads CASRRNREGYGYTF. The CDR3 nucleotides are TGTGCCAGCAGACGCAACAGGGAGGGCTATGGCTACACCTTC.

This sequence joins TRBV7-9 and TRBJ1-2; D may be TRBD1 (6 bases). The germline V gene encodes CDR1 SEHNR and CDR2 FQNEAQ (reference sequence). V dropped 5 bases and J dropped 8 bases, with 18 bases sitting between them. The CDR3 has 14 amino acids. As DNA, the CDR3 is TGTGCCAGCAGCCGGGACGGGGGGCAGGGGGGCTACACCTTC. This codes for CASSRDGGQGGYTF.

The CDR3 coding sequence is TGTGCCAGCAGTGAAGGGCACTCGCGGGAGCAGTACTTC. Protein product: CASSEGHSREQYF. The rearrangement links TRBV2 to TRBJ2-7; D is unclear. The V gene lost 1 base and the J gene lost 7 bases, with 11 bases spanning the gap. The germline V gene has CDR1 SNHLY and CDR2 FYNNEI. The CDR3 loop spans 13 amino acids.

The rearrangement links TRBV30 to TRBJ2-2; a weak D match, TRBD1 (5 bases). V lost 4 bases and J 4 bases, leaving 13 bases between the germline ends. The germline V gene encodes CDR1 GTSNPN and CDR2 SVGIG (reference sequence). The CDR3 is made up of 14 amino acids. CDR3 sequence: CAWTWGGITGELFF. CDR3 DNA sequence: TGTGCCTGGACGTGGGGCGGTATCACCGGGGAGCTGTTTTTT.

The chain employs TRBV15 and TRBJ2-7, with 8 bases that match TRBD2. Germline V gene sequence: CDR1 LNHNV, CDR2 YYDKDF (reference sequence). The CDR3 is made up of 16 amino acids. The V gene end was trimmed by 1 base and the J gene end by 6 bases; junction bases not matched to a gene: 11. The CDR3 bases are TGTGCCACCAGCAGAGTGGTAGGGACTAGTCAGACCGAGCAGTACTTC. Its translation is CATSRVVGTSQTEQYF.

The chain is built from TRBV7-2 and TRBJ1-4, with 7 bases that match TRBD1. CDR3 length: 15 amino acids. The trim removed 5 bases at V and 2 bases at J, leaving 5 bases unmatched. The germline gives CDR1 SGHTA, CDR2 FQGNSA. The CDR3 nucleotides read TGTGCCAGCAGCGTAACAGGGGTTACTAATGAAAAACTGTTTTTT. Its protein product is CASSVTGVTNEKLFF.

This chain connects TRBV30 to TRBJ1-2; 8 positions match TRBD1. V shed 3 bases and J 4 bases; nucleotides not matched to a gene: 10. The CDR3 extends over 15 amino acids. The germline CDR1 and CDR2 sequences are GTSNPN and SVGIG (reference sequence). CDR3 sequence: CAWSDLDRVSYGYTF. As DNA, the CDR3 is TGTGCCTGGAGCGATCTGGACAGGGTATCCTATGGCTACACCTTC.

This clone was counted a few times. The chain uses TRBV30 and TRBJ2-1; TRBD1 matches 9 bases. This CDR3 is built from 13 residues. Germline CDR1 is GTSNPN and CDR2 is SVGIG (reference sequence). Losses at the gene ends were 7 bases for V and 9 bases for J; bases not matched to a gene: 10. The CDR3 sequence is CAFQDRGGSEQFF. DNA of the CDR3: TGTGCCTTCCAGGACAGGGGCGGTAGTGAGCAGTTCTTC.

This chain links TRBV5-4 with TRBJ2-7; TRBD2 is a possible D gene (6 bases). The CDR3 sequence is 13 residues long. Trimming removed 2 bases at V and 5 bases at J, with 11 bases between. Germline lookup yields CDR1 SGHNT and CDR2 YYREEE (reference sequence). The CDR3 sequence is CASSFRGGNEQYF. CDR3 coding DNA: TGTGCCAGCAGCTTTAGGGGAGGAAACGAGCAGTACTTC.

V gene TRBV19 combines with J gene TRBJ1-5; D is unresolved. The CDR3 loop spans 16 amino acids. Looked up from germline, CDR1 is LNHDA and CDR2 is SQIVND (reference sequence). The V and J ends lost 2 bases and 3 bases respectively, with 14 bases between them. The CDR3 DNA sequence: TGTGCCAGTAGTATACACGGCGGAGACTTCAATCAGCCCCAGCATTTT. Translation gives CASSIHGGDFNQPQHF.

The V call is TRBV10-3, the J call TRBJ1-2; TRBD1 might be the D (6 bases). The length of the CDR3 is 17 residues. Trimming pared 0 bases from V and 3 bases from J, leaving 17 bases between. Germline-derived CDR1 and CDR2 are ENHRY and SYGVKD. CDR3 region: CAISESSGQLGDYGYTF. The CDR3 bases are TGTGCCATCAGTGAGTCTTCCGGACAGTTGGGGGACTATGGCTACACCTTC.

In this sample, this clone turned up a few times. The rearrangement uses TRBV11-2 and TRBJ2-5, with 8 bases matching TRBD2. With 0 bases clipped from V and 4 bases from J, the junction kept 4 bases outside the gene matches. Germline CDR1 reads SGHAT; CDR2 reads FQNNGV. CDR3 length: 15 amino acids. The CDR3 coding sequence is TGTGCCAGCAGCTTAGACGGGGGGGCATTAGAGACCCAGTACTTC. This codes for CASSLDGGALETQYF.

This chain uses TRBV7-8 with TRBJ1-5, with D tentatively TRBD1 (5 bases). The germline CDR1 and CDR2 sequences are SGHVS and FQNEAQ. The CDR3 spans 13 residues. V was clipped by 0 bases and J by 5 bases, with 5 bases between them. In DNA, the CDR3 is TGTGCCAGCAGCTTAGCCAGGGATCAGCCCCAGCATTTT. Residues: CASSLARDQPQHF.

On this clone: The junction shows a germline mismatch at one end, possibly a read error. V usage is TRBV7-9 and J usage is TRBJ1-1; 7 bases fit TRBD1. The germline V gene encodes CDR1 SEHNR and CDR2 FQNEAQ (reference sequence). The length of the CDR3 is 14 residues. CDR3 coding DNA: TGTTCCAGCAGTTCTAAGGGGGCGAACACTGAAGCTTTCTTT. Encoded protein: CSSSSKGANTEAFF.

This clone appeared a few times. V and J are TRBV28 and TRBJ2-7, with 7 bases matching TRBD1. The CDR3 has 13 amino acids. J gave up 3 bases and V 2 bases, and 1 base lay outside the gene matches. Germline V gives CDR1 MDHEN, CDR2 SYDVKM. DNA of the CDR3: TGTGCCAGCAGTTTAGGGACAGACTACGAGCAGTACTTC. As protein: CASSLGTDYEQYF.

V is TRBV10-3 and J is TRBJ2-1, with D perhaps matching TRBD2 (6 bases). Trimming pared 0 bases from V and 4 bases from J, leaving 16 bases between. This CDR3 is built from 17 residues. Germline loops: CDR1 ENHRY, CDR2 SYGVKD. The CDR3 loop is CAISESKGLARYNEQFF. The CDR3 DNA reads TGTGCCATCAGTGAGTCGAAGGGGCTAGCGAGATACAATGAGCAGTTCTTC.

J is TRBJ2-7 and V is TRBV30; 12 bases are a match to TRBD1. From germline, CDR1 is GTSNPN and CDR2 SVGIG (reference sequence). V lost 4 bases, J lost 4 bases, and 5 bases stayed unmatched. The CDR3 totals 14 residues. CDR3 DNA sequence: TGTGCCTGGAAGCGGGACAGGGGGCAGTACGAGCAGTACTTC. It is translated as CAWKRDRGQYEQYF.